The 27 T cell receptor beta chains given below trace back to one sample, sequenced in a study of read filtering for tumor transcriptome and immune sequencing. The library was built from about 400 ng RNA with molecular barcoded adaptors for alpha/delta and beta/gamma chains. A single record per CDR3 protein comes from TCRdb applying MiXCR to the reads. In the table there are 120,000 or so distinct CDR3 sequences, 10% to 15% of which are singletons. Sample: a population of CD138-negative cells sorted from bone marrow. The source of these receptors is a donor aged 40 or older with multiple myeloma.

This clonotype occurred many times. This chain uses TRBV30 with TRBJ2-1; D may correspond to TRBD1 or TRBD2 (5 bases each). Germline V gene sequence: CDR1 GTSNPN, CDR2 SVGIG (reference sequence). With 5 bases removed from V and 8 bases from J, the gap between germline ends came to 10 bases. There are 11 residues in the CDR3. The CDR3 loop reads CAWGTYDEQFF. The CDR3 nucleotides are TGTGCCTGGGGGACCTATGATGAGCAGTTCTTC. The variable domain in full, completed from reference TRBV30 and TRBJ2-1, reads SQTIHQWPATLVQPVGSPLSLECTVEGTSNPNLYWYRQAAGRGLQLLFYSVGIGQISSEVPQNLSASRPQDRQFILSSKKLLLSDSGFYLCAWGTYDEQFFGPGTRLTVL.

The chain couples TRBV12-3 or TRBV12-4 to TRBJ2-2; D remains ambiguous. Trimming shortened V by 2 bases and J by 7 bases, and 11 bases separated the two germline ends. This CDR3 is 14 amino acids long. CDR3 nucleotides: TGTGCCAGCAGTTTACTTAGGGATGGCGGGGAGCTGTTTTTT. It encodes CASSLLRDGGELFF.

This clonotype has a handful of counts. CDR3: CATSRDLSGTGRDEQFF. Here the CDR3 DNA reads TGTGCCACCAGCAGAGATCTGAGTGGGACAGGGCGAGATGAGCAGTTCTTC. The chain uses TRBV15 and TRBJ2-1; 9 bases line up with TRBD1. Trimming cost V 0 bases and J 8 bases; bases outside gene matches: 11. The CDR3 is 17 amino acids. The V gene's germline CDR1 is LNHNV and CDR2 YYDKDF (reference sequence).

The chain couples TRBV2 to TRBJ1-2, with 10 bases that match TRBD1. Germline V gene lookup returns CDR1 SNHLY and CDR2 FYNNEI. V was pared by 9 bases and J by 0 bases, with 4 bases of the junction left unmatched. The CDR3 has 14 residues. CDR3 in amino acids: CASGQGGANYGYTF. The CDR3 nucleotides are TGTGCCAGTGGACAGGGGGGAGCTAACTATGGCTACACCTTC.

The chain joins TRBV6-1 to TRBJ2-5, with 7 bases lining up with TRBD2. The length of the CDR3 is 14 residues. Trimming took 7 bases from V and 5 from J; bases not matched to a gene: 10. CDR1 is MNHNS, CDR2 SASEGT, per germline. Here the CDR3 DNA reads TGTGCCAGCAAGGTTTCGGGGGGAGGGGAGACCCAGTACTTC. Protein: CASKVSGGGETQYF.

This clonotype was recorded only once. A much larger clone is a single base away; this may be a read error. The J gene is TRBJ2-7, the V gene TRBV6-5; D is unclear. The CDR3 is 14 residues long. Trimming left V 0 bases short and J 9 bases short, with 15 bases between. In germline, CDR1 is MNHEY, CDR2 SVGAGI. The CDR3 loop reads CASSYSRVSTGQYF. CDR3 DNA: TGTGCCAGCAGTTACTCCCGGGTCAGTACCGGGCAGTACTTC.

This clonotype was seen ten or more times. The V call is TRBV20-1, the J call TRBJ2-2, with 11 bases aligning to TRBD2. Trimming removed 4 bases from V and 3 bases from J; junction bases left unmatched: 1. The CDR3 has 14 amino acids. Germline CDR1 is DFQATT and CDR2 is SNEGSKA (reference sequence). Here the CDR3 reads CSAKLAGDTGELFF. The CDR3 nucleotides are TGCAGTGCTAAACTAGCGGGAGACACCGGGGAGCTGTTTTTT.

This clonotype was found a few times. V and J are TRBV7-9 and TRBJ1-2, with D possibly matching TRBD1 (6 bases). V dropped 3 bases and J dropped 3 bases, with 11 bases sitting between them. Germline V gene data show CDR1 as SEHNR and CDR2 as FQNEAQ (reference sequence). The CDR3 runs 14 residues. The CDR3 region is CASSFGGRDYGYTF. The CDR3, as DNA: TGTGCCAGCAGCTTTGGGGGCCGGGACTATGGCTACACCTTC.

As for this clonotype: A far larger clone lies a single base away; this is likely a read error. CDR3 nucleotide sequence: TGCGCCAGCAGCGGCGGGGCGGGGACTGCTCTCTTT. Translating gives CASSGGAGTALF. The chain carries TRBV5-1 and TRBJ1-6, with a weak D call TRBD1 (5 bases). The germline V gene has CDR1 SGHRS and CDR2 YFSETQ. The CDR3 covers 12 residues.

The V gene is TRBV29-1, the J gene TRBJ1-5; D unresolved. V lost 7 bases and J 7 bases, leaving 26 bases between the germline ends. The germline V gene encodes CDR1 SQVTM and CDR2 ANQGSEA. The CDR3 is 16 amino acids. The DNA for the CDR3 is TGCAGCGCCGTTATTGGGGTGGGAAGCCAAGGGCAGCCCCAGCATTTT. It yields the protein CSAVIGVGSQGQPQHF.

Note on this clonotype: It may be a read error: a sequence one base away is much more abundant. The chain recombines TRBV6-6 with TRBJ2-3; D possibly corresponds to TRBD1 (6 bases). The CDR3 runs to 17 residues. V dropped 2 bases and J dropped 0 bases, with 15 bases sitting between them. Looked up from germline, CDR1 is MNHNY and CDR2 is SVGAGI (reference sequence). For the CDR3, the DNA is TGTGCCAGCAGTTACCGGCAGGGGTTGACTAGCACAGATACGCAGTATTTT. Translating gives CASSYRQGLTSTDTQYF.

The sample holds many counts of this clonotype. The chain has TRBV6-1 and TRBJ2-3; 11 bases are shared with TRBD2. This CDR3 spans 15 amino acids. Germline CDR1 and CDR2: MNHNS and SASEGT. V gave up 4 bases and J gave up 8 bases; unmatched junction bases: 8. The CDR3, as DNA: TGTGCCAGCAGTGGGGCTAGCGGGGGGAGGAGTACGCAGTATTTT. It encodes CASSGASGGRSTQYF.

This clonotype was counted ten times or more. The chain links TRBV9 to TRBJ2-1, with 8 bases that match TRBD1. The CDR3 has 15 amino acids. The V and J ends lost 0 bases and 5 bases, in that order; junction bases with no gene match: 4. CDR1 and CDR2 from the germline V gene are SGDLS and YYNGEE. The CDR3 region is CASSVGGTGNNEQFF. CDR3 sequence (DNA): TGTGCCAGCAGCGTAGGAGGGACAGGTAACAATGAGCAGTTCTTC.

To note about this clonotype: This may stem from a read error, because a much larger clone lies one nucleotide away. The V gene is TRBV7-2, the J gene TRBJ1-5, with 9 bases fitting TRBD1. The last part of the DNA fits TRBJ2-3 better; the J call may be wrong. CDR1 and CDR2 (germline): SGHTA, FQGNSA. This CDR3 is built from 15 residues. The CDR3 spells CASSEQGARHQPQYF. The DNA of the CDR3 is TGTGCCAGCAGCGAACAGGGGGCGCGACATCAGCCCCAGTATTTT.

This clonotype was counted many times. The rearrangement links TRBV20-1 to TRBJ1-1, with D uncertain. With 1 base removed from V and 6 bases from J, the gap between germline ends came to 12 bases. The CDR3 runs 13 residues. Looked up from germline, CDR1 is DFQATT and CDR2 is SNEGSKA (reference sequence). The chain's CDR3 is CSARVHRSPEAFF. Written as DNA, the CDR3 is TGCAGTGCTAGAGTTCACAGATCGCCTGAAGCTTTCTTT.

There are many counts of this clonotype. The chain employs TRBV5-6 and TRBJ2-1; D is ambiguous. The CDR3 extends over 11 amino acids. V lost 5 bases and J 5 bases, leaving 5 bases between the germline ends. Germline V lookup: CDR1 SGHDT, CDR2 YYEEEE. The CDR3: CASRTNNEQFF. CDR3 sequence (DNA): TGTGCCAGCAGGACAAACAATGAGCAGTTCTTC.

This clonotype was seen repeatedly, ten times or more. The chain employs TRBV20-1 and TRBJ2-1; D gene uncertain. In germline, CDR1 is DFQATT, CDR2 SNEGSKA (reference sequence). CDR3 size: 14 residues. Trimming removed 3 bases at V and 1 base at J, with 10 bases between. The CDR3 spells CSASSGDSYNEQFF. For the CDR3, the DNA is TGCAGTGCTAGTTCTGGGGATTCCTACAATGAGCAGTTCTTC.

This clonotype was counted many times. The J gene is TRBJ1-5, the V gene TRBV18, with D possibly matching TRBD1 (5 bases). V was shortened by 2 bases and J by 7 bases, with 9 bases between the two germline ends. Germline loops: CDR1 KGHSH, CDR2 LQKENI. CDR3 size: 13 residues. The CDR3 reads CASSPRRDQPQHF. Written as DNA, the CDR3 is TGTGCCAGCTCACCAAGAAGGGACCAGCCCCAGCATTTT.

This clonotype was counted ten times or more. J is TRBJ2-3 and V is TRBV6-5; TRBD2 matches 10 bases. The CDR3 has 12 residues. Germline values: CDR1 MNHEY, CDR2 SVGAGI. With V trimmed by 6 bases and J by 10 bases, 4 bases remained unmatched. The CDR3 sequence is CASRPTSGPQYF. CDR3 nucleotide sequence: TGTGCCAGCAGGCCGACTAGCGGGCCGCAGTATTTT.

This clonotype came up many times. This chain links TRBV6-6 with TRBJ2-7, with D possibly being TRBD1 (6 bases). Trimming cost V 8 bases and J 13 bases, with 18 bases left between them. Germline CDR1 is MNHNY and CDR2 is SVGAGI (reference sequence). CDR3 length equals 11 residues. The CDR3 protein is CASVTGGQIYF. The CDR3 bases are TGTGCCAGCGTAACTGGCGGACAGATTTACTTC.

This clonotype was observed at least ten times. V gene TRBV6-5 combines with J gene TRBJ2-2; 9 bases agree with TRBD1. V lost 6 bases, J lost 5 bases, and 13 bases stayed unmatched. The length of the CDR3 is 17 residues. Germline V gives CDR1 MNHEY, CDR2 SVGAGI. The DNA for the CDR3 is TGTGCCAGCAGAACCAACTACGGGACAGGGTTTACCGGGGAGCTGTTTTTT. As protein: CASRTNYGTGFTGELFF.

This clonotype was picked up many times. The chain joins TRBV18 to TRBJ1-1; D not certain. The CDR3 contains 15 residues. Trimming left V 2 bases short and J 0 bases short, with 10 bases between. CDR1 is KGHSH and CDR2 is LQKENI in the germline V gene. CDR3 nucleotides: TGTGCCAGCTCACCAGTCGCACAGATGAACACTGAAGCTTTCTTT. It translates to CASSPVAQMNTEAFF.

This clonotype has ten or more counts. V and J are TRBV6-5 and TRBJ1-5; D call uncertain. V was cut by 2 bases and J by 6 bases, with 8 bases left in between. Germline V gene data show CDR1 as MNHEY and CDR2 as SVGAGI. The CDR3 length is 13 residues. The CDR3 protein is CASSYVGGQPQHF. The CDR3 region has the DNA TGTGCCAGCAGTTACGTCGGCGGTCAGCCCCAGCATTTT.

The J gene is TRBJ1-3, the V gene TRBV7-9; D is unclear. The germline V gene has CDR1 SEHNR and CDR2 FQNEAQ (reference sequence). This CDR3 spans 15 amino acids. V was clipped by 5 bases and J by 2 bases, with 13 bases between them. The CDR3 bases are TGTGCCAGCAGCCCCCCGGAAGGAACTGGAAACACCATATATTTT. Residues: CASSPPEGTGNTIYF.

This clonotype occurred a few times. The chain joins TRBV7-2 to TRBJ2-3; 11 positions match TRBD2. This CDR3 comprises 17 residues. Germline assignment: CDR1 SGHTA and CDR2 FQGNSA. The J segment lost 6 bases and the V segment lost 5 bases, leaving 13 bases of the junction unmatched. CDR3 amino acids: CASSLLAGAGGMDTQYF. The CDR3 DNA follows: TGTGCCAGCAGCCTACTAGCGGGAGCTGGGGGTATGGATACGCAGTATTTT.

This clonotype occurred a few times. The rearrangement links TRBV27 to TRBJ2-5; 10 nucleotides match TRBD1. The CDR3 is 16 residues long. Germline V gene sequence: CDR1 MNHEY, CDR2 SMNVEV (reference sequence). J was trimmed by 5 bases and V by 4 bases; bases with no gene match: 10. CDR3 in DNA: TGTGCCAGCAGTTCCCGGGACAGGGGATTTCGGGAGACCCAGTACTTC. Its protein product is CASSSRDRGFRETQYF.

This clonotype was counted only a few times. A much larger clone differs from this one at a single base, so this may be a read error. V usage is TRBV11-2 and J usage is TRBJ1-1; the D is unclear. This CDR3 contains 16 residues. The V gene's germline CDR1 is SGHAT and CDR2 FQNNGV. The CDR3: CASSLGTDVRGTGAFF. The DNA of the CDR3 is TGTGCCAGCAGCTTAGGGACGGACGTTAGAGGTACTGGAGCTTTCTTT.